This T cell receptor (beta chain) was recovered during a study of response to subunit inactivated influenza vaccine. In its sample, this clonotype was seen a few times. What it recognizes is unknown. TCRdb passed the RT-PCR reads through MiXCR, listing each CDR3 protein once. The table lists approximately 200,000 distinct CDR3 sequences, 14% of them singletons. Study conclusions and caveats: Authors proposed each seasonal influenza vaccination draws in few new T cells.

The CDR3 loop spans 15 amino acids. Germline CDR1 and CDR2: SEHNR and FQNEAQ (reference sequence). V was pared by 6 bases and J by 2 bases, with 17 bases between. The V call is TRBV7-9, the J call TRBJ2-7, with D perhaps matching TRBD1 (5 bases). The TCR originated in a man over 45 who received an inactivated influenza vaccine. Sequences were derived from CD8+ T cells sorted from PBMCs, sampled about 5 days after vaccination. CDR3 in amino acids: CASSSPTGPAYEQYF. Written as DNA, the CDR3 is TGTGCCAGCAGTTCCCCCACAGGTCCCGCCTACGAGCAGTACTTC.